Presented here are 14 T cell receptor beta chains from one specimen sequenced in a study of TIL therapy for anti-PD-1-resistant metastatic lung cancer. This was the immunoSEQ v3 assay. Assay used: immunoSEQ multiplex PCR; TCRdb lists only in-frame clones, some missing. The sample has about 100,000 clones, roughly 65% seen once. Indicated time point: pre-treatment sample, taken before nivolumab and TIL therapy. Most excised metastases sampled were pleural nodules or supraclavicular lymph nodes. The starting material was tumor tissue, obtained at baseline. All receptors derive from a person between 25 and 79 years old with non-small cell lung cancer.

This clone was seen at least ten times. The chain carries TRBV28 and TRBJ2-2; tentatively, D is TRBD2 (7 bases). The V end was cut by 6 bases, the J end by 3 bases, with 14 bases between. The CDR3 has 15 amino acids. CDR1 MDHEN and CDR2 SYDVKM come from the germline V gene. As DNA, the CDR3 is TGTGCCAGCAGCCTAAGGGGGGGATACACCGGGGAGCTGTTTTTT. Translation: CASSLRGGYTGELFF.

J is TRBJ2-3 and V is TRBV30, with D perhaps TRBD2 (6 bases). CDR1 and CDR2 (germline): GTSNPN, SVGIG (reference sequence). Trimming took 3 bases from V and 5 from J, leaving 18 bases between them. This CDR3 is built from 15 residues. CDR3 region: CAWSRDFSPLDTQYF. The CDR3, as DNA: TGTGCCTGGAGCCGGGACTTTTCCCCCCTAGATACGCAGTATTTT.

CDR3 nucleotide sequence: TGTGCCAGCAGCGCCCGCAAAGTGGGGGTTGGGAATGCCAAAAACATTCAGTACTTC. It is translated as CASSARKVGVGNAKNIQYF. This sequence joins TRBV11-2 and TRBJ2-4; perhaps D is TRBD1 or TRBD2 (5 bases each). The CDR3 runs to 19 residues. Looked up from germline, CDR1 is SGHAT and CDR2 is FQNNGV. V dropped 5 bases and J dropped 1 base, with 24 bases sitting between them.

This clone was seen more than once but under ten times. The chain recombines TRBV4-1 with TRBJ2-7; TRBD1 is a possible D gene (5 bases). CDR1 and CDR2 from the germline V gene are MGHRA and YSYEKL. The CDR3 runs 15 residues. The germline V and J ends were trimmed by 4 bases and 2 bases, with 15 bases remaining between them. The CDR3 sequence: CASSRYDQGAYEQYF. CDR3 nucleotides: TGCGCCAGCAGCCGCTACGACCAGGGCGCCTACGAGCAGTACTTC.

The sample holds one count of this clone. V usage is TRBV9 and J usage is TRBJ1-3, with a tentative D call TRBD1 (6 bases). The CDR3 spans 18 residues. Germline-derived CDR1 and CDR2 are SGDLS and YYNGEE. The V end was cut by 2 bases, the J end by 0 bases, with 18 bases between. This CDR3 reads CASSVGGGGHHSGNTIYF. For the CDR3, the DNA is TGTGCCAGCAGCGTGGGTGGTGGGGGACACCACTCTGGAAACACCATATATTTT.

V usage is TRBV12-3 or TRBV12-4 and J usage is TRBJ2-5; no reliable D call. This CDR3 is built from 13 residues. Between the trimmed V and J ends, which lost 3 bases and 5 bases, there was a span of 10 bases. As DNA, the CDR3 is TGTGCCAGCAGTTTGAGTAGTTCGGAGACCCAGTACTTC. Translated: CASSLSSSETQYF.

The chain links TRBV4-1 to TRBJ2-7; D possibly matches TRBD1 or TRBD2 (7 bases each). The CDR3 consists of 15 residues. The germline V and J ends were trimmed by 3 bases and 3 bases, with 15 bases remaining between them. CDR1 and CDR2 (germline): MGHRA, YSYEKL. The CDR3 DNA reads TGCGCCAGCAGCCAGGGAGGGACAGAATACTACGAGCAGTACTTC. This translates into CASSQGGTEYYEQYF.

The V gene is TRBV25-1, the J gene TRBJ2-1; D possibly corresponds to TRBD2 (5 bases). The V gene's germline CDR1 is MGHDK and CDR2 SYGVNS. The CDR3 runs to 15 residues. V gave up 3 bases and J gave up 3 bases, with 12 bases separating them. CDR3 loop: CASSEGSLRYNEQFF. In DNA, the CDR3 is TGTGCCAGCAGTGAGGGGAGCCTTCGCTACAATGAGCAGTTCTTC.

J is TRBJ1-5 and V is TRBV5-8; D unresolved. This CDR3 contains 17 residues. Germline lookup yields CDR1 SGHTS and CDR2 YDEGEE. V shed 1 base and J shed 1 base, with 15 bases lying between them. DNA for the CDR3: TGTGCCAGCAGCTTGTGGATGGGAGAGAGGAGCAATCAGCCCCAGCATTTT. Translation: CASSLWMGERSNQPQHF. Supplemented by reference TRBV5-8 and TRBJ1-5, the full variable domain reads EAGVTQSPTHLIKTRGQQATLRCSPISGHTSVYWYQQALGLGLQFLLWYDEGEERNRGNFPPRFSGRQFPNYSSELNVNALELEDSALYLCASSLWMGERSNQPQHFGDGTRLSIL.

This clone was seen a few times. V gene TRBV12-3 or TRBV12-4 combines with J gene TRBJ2-7; 12 bases line up with TRBD2. Trimming took 8 bases from V and 2 from J; bases not matched to a gene: 1. CDR3 length: 13 amino acids. In DNA form, the CDR3 reads TGTGCCAGCCGGACTAGCGGGGCCTACGAGCAGTACTTC. It encodes CASRTSGAYEQYF.

The chain links TRBV11-3 to TRBJ1-4, with D uncertain. This CDR3 is 13 amino acids long. The germline V and J ends were trimmed by 0 bases and 11 bases, with 10 bases remaining between them. CDR1 is SGHNT, CDR2 YENEEA, per germline. CDR3 coding DNA: TGTGCCAGCAGCTTAGATTACGGAACGAAACTGTTTTTT. It translates to CASSLDYGTKLFF.

V is TRBV6-5 and J is TRBJ2-3; tentatively, D is TRBD2 (6 bases). Trimming removed 0 bases at V and 6 bases at J, with 13 bases between. From germline, CDR1 is MNHEY and CDR2 SVGAGI. This CDR3 contains 15 residues. The chain's CDR3 is CASSYSGGSADTQYF. The CDR3 DNA follows: TGTGCCAGCAGTTACTCGGGGGGTTCGGCGGATACGCAGTATTTT.

The chain recombines TRBV5-1 with TRBJ2-5; D is undetermined. The CDR3 has 12 amino acids. The V gene lost 3 bases and the J gene lost 0 bases, with 3 bases spanning the gap. Germline CDR1 SGHRS, CDR2 YFSETQ. CDR3 DNA sequence: TGCGCCAGCAGCTGGGACCAAGAGACCCAGTACTTC. Translation gives CASSWDQETQYF.

The genes are TRBV28 and TRBJ2-5, with 7 nucleotides matching TRBD1. Germline V gene sequence: CDR1 MDHEN, CDR2 SYDVKM. The CDR3 is 13 residues long. Trimming took 3 bases from V and 2 from J; bases not matched to a gene: 0. Here the CDR3 reads CASSFRGQETQYF. The CDR3 region has the DNA TGTGCCAGCAGTTTCAGGGGGCAAGAGACCCAGTACTTC.